This T cell receptor (beta chain) was recovered during a study of cytomegalovirus exposure and HLA in healthy donors. Germline loops: CDR1 SGHDT, CDR2 YYEEEE. The V gene end was trimmed by 0 bases and the J gene end by 5 bases; junction bases not matched to a gene: 9. CDR3 length: 17 amino acids. The PCR ran on 60 Vbeta and 13 Jbeta primers. Profiled with immunoSEQ multiplex PCR; TCRdb holds only in-frame clones, not every one. Among some 90,000 clones listed, 69% were seen once. The clonotype comes from a man aged 45-65 years in good health and CMV-seronegative. V is TRBV5-6 and J is TRBJ2-1, with 9 positions matching TRBD2. Sequencing used PBMCs. The chain's CDR3 is CASSLGFIAGEDNEQFF. The CDR3, as DNA: TGTGCCAGCAGCTTGGGATTTATAGCGGGAGAGGACAATGAGCAGTTCTTC.